A single T cell receptor (beta chain) is shown here with its context. These data belong to a study of blood T cell repertoires in COVID-19. The germline V gene encodes CDR1 SGHVS and CDR2 FNYEAQ. The CDR3 covers 17 residues. Trimming took 1 base from V and 0 from J, leaving 13 bases between them. Sequencing was performed with immunoSEQ multiplex PCR; in TCRdb, only in-frame clones are kept and a portion is missing. The table lists fewer than 55,000 clones, over 75% of them singletons. The chain couples TRBV7-6 to TRBJ1-3; perhaps TRBD1 as D (5 bases). The source of this sequence is a man between 65 and 85 years old with active COVID-19. The sample comprised peripheral blood. For the CDR3, the DNA is TGTGCCAGCAGCTTAGGTTCAGGGCCACTCTCTGGAAACACCATATATTTT. This sequence encodes CASSLGSGPLSGNTIYF. Full variable domain (remainder filled in from reference TRBV7-6 and TRBJ1-3): GAGVSQSPRYKVTKRGQDVALRCDPISGHVSLYWYRQALGQGPEFLTYFNYEAQQDKSGLPNDRFSAERPEGSISTLTIQRTEQRDSAMYRCASSLGSGPLSGNTIYFGEGSWLTVV.